This entry concerns a single TCR beta chain. Per the study methods: The assay estimated nucleated cells by amplifying reference gene primers. The data were produced by immunoSEQ multiplex PCR, yet TCRdb's version contains in-frame clones alone and is incomplete. Clonal size and the V and J genes are those of that table, whereas D and trimming came from the DNA. The sample includes around 86,000 clones, around 84% of them seen just once. This entry comes from a study of blood T cell repertoires in COVID-19. Study-level background: Sites in the United States, Italy and Spain provided acute and convalescent COVID-19 samples. Nucleic acid was either cDNA or gDNA, and it came from T cells, B-cell-depleted T cells, or PBMCs.

CDR1 and CDR2 (germline): KGHSH, LQKENI. V gave up 4 bases and J gave up 0 bases; unmatched junction bases: 4. This CDR3 region has 15 residues. Sequenced: peripheral blood. The V call is TRBV18, the J call TRBJ2-7; TRBD1 agrees at 9 bases. This sequence originates from a man older than 75 with acute or convalescent COVID-19. This CDR3 is CASSRDRGNSYEQYF. The CDR3 DNA follows: TGTGCCAGCTCACGCGACAGGGGGAACTCCTACGAGCAGTACTTC.